This T cell receptor beta chain was retrieved from a study of shared clonotypes between healthy human individuals. Turning to the study itself: CD4 naive cells filled three plates per donor, CD4 memory three, CD8 naive two and CD8 memory one.

The CDR3 extends over 15 amino acids. The germline gives CDR1 SGHDT, CDR2 YYEEEE. The V segment lost 4 bases and the J segment 5 bases; nucleotides outside the gene matches: 8. Naive CD8 cells lacked CD45RO, underwent positive selection for CCR7 and left out terminally differentiated effector memory CD45RA+ cells. Study-wide findings and caveats: Clonotypes shared by all four sorted-subset donors had higher generation probabilities than non-shared clonotypes. Rarefaction indicated that sorted-subset sequencing remained incomplete although depth was large.

In the case of this clone: Its specificity is unknown.

Profiled with immunoSEQ multiplex PCR; TCRdb holds only in-frame clones, not every one. This sample has almost 700,000 clones, with just over 90% found just once. Sequencing was performed on naive CD8+ T cells sorted from blood. The rearrangement joins TRBV5-6 to TRBJ2-5, with TRBD1 matching over 10 bases. This TCR derives from a man aged 25 to 40 in good health. The CDR3 spells CASSPEGTGEETQYF. The DNA of the CDR3 is TGTGCCAGCAGCCCGGAGGGGACAGGGGAGGAGACCCAGTACTTC.